The T cell receptor (beta chain) under discussion was sequenced for a study of CD8+ T cells in alopecia areata. Study-level background: Dosing spanned 6 to 18 months on tofacitinib, then 6 months off drug.

TCR sequencing used cDNA made by reverse transcription of extracted RNA. Some clones are missing from TCRdb's copy, which holds only in-frame ones; the method was immunoSEQ multiplex PCR. The table includes around 69,000 clones, approximately 58% detected once. Trimming pared 8 bases from V and 2 bases from J, leaving 16 bases between. CDR3 length equals 14 residues. The germline V gene has CDR1 SEHNR and CDR2 FQNEAQ (reference sequence). This clonotype originated in a human donor with alopecia areata. The sample was CD8+ T cells sorted from blood, taken at week 0. The V gene is TRBV7-9, the J gene TRBJ2-7; a weak D match, TRBD1 (6 bases). The CDR3 sequence is CASRGWGPTYEQYF. The CDR3 nucleotides read TGTGCCAGCCGGGGATGGGGGCCGACCTACGAGCAGTACTTC.